The 12 T cell receptor beta chains presented below share a single source sample, sequenced in a study of shared clonotypes between healthy human individuals. CD45RO-negative CD8 cells positively selected for CCR7 made up the naive population, which excluded terminally differentiated effector memory CD45RA+ cells. Repertoires were generated with immunoSEQ multiplex PCR, while TCRdb's copy carries only in-frame clones and drops some. The sample consists of about 800,000 clones, about 97% of them appearing once. Sequencing used naive CD8+ T cells sorted from blood. Receptor source: a man aged 25 to 40 in good health.

This rearrangement joins TRBV19 to TRBJ1-2, with TRBD1 identical over 7 bases. CDR3 size: 13 residues. The V gene end was trimmed by 2 bases and the J gene end by 7 bases; junction bases not matched to a gene: 4. Germline V gives CDR1 LNHDA, CDR2 SQIVND (reference sequence). The CDR3 bases are TGTGCCAGTAGTATAAACAGGGGCTCTGGCTACACCTTC. It translates to CASSINRGSGYTF.

J is TRBJ2-7 and V is TRBV4-1; D might be TRBD1 (6 bases). Germline V gene data show CDR1 as MGHRA and CDR2 as YSYEKL. The CDR3 loop spans 14 amino acids. V gave up 3 bases and J gave up 2 bases, with 11 bases separating them. CDR3 region: CASSHRQETYEQYF. The CDR3 DNA is TGCGCCAGCAGCCATCGACAGGAAACCTACGAGCAGTACTTC.

This chain connects TRBV5-6 to TRBJ1-1; D is unclear. V lost 5 bases and J lost 0, with 8 bases in between. CDR3 size: 13 residues. In germline, CDR1 is SGHDT, CDR2 YYEEEE. CDR3 loop: CASRTYMNTEAFF. As DNA, the CDR3 is TGTGCCAGCAGGACGTACATGAACACTGAAGCTTTCTTT.

The J gene is TRBJ2-7, the V gene TRBV6-5; 10 bases are a match to TRBD2. Trimming removed 6 bases from V and 2 bases from J; junction bases left unmatched: 7. The CDR3 has 15 amino acids. Per germline, CDR1 MNHEY and CDR2 SVGAGI. CDR3 in amino acids: CASSLTSGLPYEQYF. As DNA, the CDR3 is TGTGCCAGCAGCCTGACTAGCGGGTTACCCTACGAGCAGTACTTC.

This chain connects TRBV18 to TRBJ2-7, with D perhaps TRBD1 (6 bases). This CDR3 has 16 amino acids. CDR1 is KGHSH, CDR2 LQKENI, per germline. V shed 6 bases and J shed 0 bases, with 18 bases lying between them. In DNA, the CDR3 is TGTGCCAGCTCCCCAGAGGAGTACAGGGCCTCCTACGAGCAGTACTTC. Amino acid sequence: CASSPEEYRASYEQYF.

The chain is built from TRBV15 and TRBJ2-7, with D possibly matching TRBD1 (6 bases). The V end lost 5 bases, the J end lost 4 bases, and 18 bases lay between the germline ends. The CDR3 runs to 15 residues. CDR1 is LNHNV and CDR2 is YYDKDF in the germline V gene (reference sequence). CDR3 nucleotides: TGTGCCACCAGCCCCAGCAGGGGACCTAGTTACGAGCAGTACTTC. Protein sequence: CATSPSRGPSYEQYF.

This chain links TRBV9 with TRBJ2-3, with 13 bases that match TRBD2. CDR3 length: 16 residues. V shed 2 bases and J 5 bases; nucleotides not matched to a gene: 5. CDR1 and CDR2 from the germline V gene are SGDLS and YYNGEE. CDR3 bases: TGTGCCAGCAGCGTGGTAGGGACTAGCGGGAAAGATACGCAGTATTTT. This codes for CASSVVGTSGKDTQYF.

J is TRBJ2-7 and V is TRBV6-1; 7 bases match TRBD2. J gave up 3 bases and V 4 bases, and 9 bases lay outside the gene matches. Looked up from germline, CDR1 is MNHNS and CDR2 is SASEGT. This CDR3 region has 15 residues. In DNA form, the CDR3 reads TGTGCCAGCAGTGCTACTTGGGAGGGAGGCTACGAGCAGTACTTC. Residues: CASSATWEGGYEQYF.

V gene TRBV14 combines with J gene TRBJ2-5, with D tentatively TRBD1 (6 bases). The CDR3 is made up of 16 amino acids. The V and J ends lost 3 bases and 1 base respectively, with 15 bases between them. Germline assignment: CDR1 SGHDN and CDR2 FVKESK. Here the CDR3 reads CASSQRDTGAQETQYF. CDR3 coding DNA: TGTGCCAGCAGCCAGAGGGACACTGGGGCCCAAGAGACCCAGTACTTC.

This clone was detected only once. V gene TRBV7-9 combines with J gene TRBJ2-2, with a tentative D call TRBD2 (6 bases). In germline, CDR1 is SEHNR, CDR2 FQNEAQ (reference sequence). This CDR3 comprises 18 residues. V lost 2 bases and J lost 1, with 17 bases in between. Here the CDR3 DNA reads TGTGCCAGCAGCTTATCATCTCGGGCAGCGGGGAACACCGGGGAGCTGTTTTTT. This gives the protein CASSLSSRAAGNTGELFF. The full variable domain, its missing parts supplied by reference TRBV7-9 and TRBJ2-2, is DTGVSQNPRHKITKRGQNVTFRCDPISEHNRLYWYRQTLGQGPEFLTYFQNEAQLEKSRLLSDRFSAERPKGSFSTLEIQRTEQGDSAMYLCASSLSSRAAGNTGELFFGEGSRLTVL.

This clone was counted once. The chain carries TRBV29-1 and TRBJ2-7; TRBD2 aligns across 7 bases. The germline gives CDR1 SQVTM, CDR2 ANQGSEA. Trimming at V came to 2 bases and at J to 3 bases, leaving 4 bases not matched to a gene. There are 13 residues in the CDR3. The chain's CDR3 is CSVESSGNYEQYF. As DNA, the CDR3 is TGCAGCGTTGAATCGAGCGGGAACTACGAGCAGTACTTC.

This clone appeared a few times. The chain carries TRBV6-5 and TRBJ2-1; the D is unclear. The CDR3 extends over 14 amino acids. Trimming removed 6 bases at V and 3 bases at J, with 12 bases between. CDR1 and CDR2 from the germline V gene are MNHEY and SVGAGI. The CDR3 protein is CASSPQVGYNEQFF. The CDR3 DNA follows: TGTGCCAGCAGCCCCCAGGTGGGCTACAATGAGCAGTTCTTC.